The sequence of this TCR beta chain was determined in a study of cytomegalovirus exposure and HLA in healthy donors. As for the study in general: Among the 300 to 500 donors who were genotyped, about 84% fell in the genetic ancestry cluster that is associated with self-reported Caucasian donors.

Findings and limits, study-wide: Most TCR beta V segments were productive about 90% or about 30% of the time in an earlier analysis. A further, later analysis showed that HLA-associated TCR beta chains (compared with equally common others) were more clonally expanded. Sequencing depth across donors, presence/absence analyses assumed, was roughly uniform.

PCR was performed using 60 Vbeta and 13 Jbeta primers. Sequencing was performed with immunoSEQ multiplex PCR; in TCRdb, only in-frame clones are kept and a portion is missing. The data show about 90,000 clones, roughly 60% seen once. On this clone: Antigen specificity is unknown.

Germline V gene sequence: CDR1 SGHDT, CDR2 YYEEEE. The CDR3 contains 12 residues. Between the trimmed V and J ends, which lost 2 bases and 4 bases, there was a span of 7 bases. Sequenced input: PBMCs. The sequence derives from a woman between 45 and 60 years old in good health and CMV-seropositive. V is TRBV5-6 and J is TRBJ2-7; D possibly corresponds to TRBD1 (6 bases). The CDR3 sequence is CASSLQGYEQYF. In DNA, the CDR3 is TGTGCCAGCAGCTTACAGGGATACGAGCAGTACTTC.